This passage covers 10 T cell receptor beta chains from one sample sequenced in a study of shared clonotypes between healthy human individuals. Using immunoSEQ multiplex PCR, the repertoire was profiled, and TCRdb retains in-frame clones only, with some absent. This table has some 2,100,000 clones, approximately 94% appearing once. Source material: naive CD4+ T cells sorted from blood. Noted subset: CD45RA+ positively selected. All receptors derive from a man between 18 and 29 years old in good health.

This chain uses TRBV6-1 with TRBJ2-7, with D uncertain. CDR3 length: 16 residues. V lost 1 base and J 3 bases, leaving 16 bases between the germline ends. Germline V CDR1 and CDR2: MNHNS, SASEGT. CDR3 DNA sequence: TGTGCCAGCAGTGAAGGGGCTAAGAAAGCCAGCTACGAGCAGTACTTC. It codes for CASSEGAKKASYEQYF.

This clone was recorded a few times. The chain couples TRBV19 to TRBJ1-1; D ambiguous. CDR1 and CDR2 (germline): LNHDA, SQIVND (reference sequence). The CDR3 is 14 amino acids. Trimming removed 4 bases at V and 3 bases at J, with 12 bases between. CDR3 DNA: TGTGCCAGTAGTAGGTTTGAAGGGTACACTGAAGCTTTCTTT. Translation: CASSRFEGYTEAFF.

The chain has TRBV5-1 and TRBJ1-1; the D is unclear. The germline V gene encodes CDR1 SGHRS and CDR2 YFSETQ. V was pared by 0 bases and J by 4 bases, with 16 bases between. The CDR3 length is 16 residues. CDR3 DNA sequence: TGCGCCAGCAGCTTGGACTATGGGAGTTCGAGCACTGAAGCTTTCTTT. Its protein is CASSLDYGSSSTEAFF.

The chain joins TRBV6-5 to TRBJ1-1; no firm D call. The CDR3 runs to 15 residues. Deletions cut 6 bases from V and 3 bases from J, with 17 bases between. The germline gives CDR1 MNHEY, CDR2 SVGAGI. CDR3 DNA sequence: TGTGCCAGCAGACGAGGACTCAAATATGACACTGAAGCTTTCTTT. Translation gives CASRRGLKYDTEAFF.

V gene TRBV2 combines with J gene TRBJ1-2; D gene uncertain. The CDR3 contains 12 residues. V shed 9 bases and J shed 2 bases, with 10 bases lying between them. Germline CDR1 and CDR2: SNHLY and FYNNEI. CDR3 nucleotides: TGTGCCAGATCGGCCGGGAACTATGGCTACACCTTC. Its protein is CARSAGNYGYTF.

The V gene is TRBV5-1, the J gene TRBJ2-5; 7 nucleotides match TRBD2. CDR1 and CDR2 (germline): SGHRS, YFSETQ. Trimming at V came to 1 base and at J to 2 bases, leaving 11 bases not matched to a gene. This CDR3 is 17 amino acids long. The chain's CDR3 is CASSLKGTMGRQETQYF. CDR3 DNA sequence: TGCGCCAGCAGCTTGAAGGGGACTATGGGCCGTCAAGAGACCCAGTACTTC.

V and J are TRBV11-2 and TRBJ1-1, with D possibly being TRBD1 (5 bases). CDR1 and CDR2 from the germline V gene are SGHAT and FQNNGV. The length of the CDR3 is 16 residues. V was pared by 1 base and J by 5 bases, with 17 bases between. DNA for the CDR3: TGTGCCAGCAGCTTAGCCTCTTTGGCAGGGAGGACTGAAGCTTTCTTT. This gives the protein CASSLASLAGRTEAFF.

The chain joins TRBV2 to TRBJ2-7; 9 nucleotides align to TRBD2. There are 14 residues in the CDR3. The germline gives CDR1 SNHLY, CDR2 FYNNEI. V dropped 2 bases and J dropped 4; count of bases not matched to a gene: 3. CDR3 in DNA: TGTGCCAGCAGTGAAAGCGGGGGGATTTACGAGCAGTACTTC. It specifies CASSESGGIYEQYF.

The CDR3 here is CAWSVGLGPQYF. The CDR3 coding sequence is TGTGCCTGGAGTGTAGGACTCGGTCCCCAGTACTTC. This rearrangement joins TRBV30 to TRBJ2-5, with D perhaps matching TRBD2 (5 bases). Trimming took off 0 bases at V and 9 bases at J, with 11 bases between the two ends. The CDR3 is 12 residues long. Per the germline V gene, CDR1 is GTSNPN and CDR2 is SVGIG (reference sequence).

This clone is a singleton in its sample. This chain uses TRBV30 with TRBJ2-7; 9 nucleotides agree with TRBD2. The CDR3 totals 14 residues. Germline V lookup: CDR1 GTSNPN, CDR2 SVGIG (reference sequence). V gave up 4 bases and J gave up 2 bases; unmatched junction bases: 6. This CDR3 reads CAWKTSGGPYEQYF. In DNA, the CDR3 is TGTGCCTGGAAGACTAGCGGAGGCCCCTACGAGCAGTACTTC.